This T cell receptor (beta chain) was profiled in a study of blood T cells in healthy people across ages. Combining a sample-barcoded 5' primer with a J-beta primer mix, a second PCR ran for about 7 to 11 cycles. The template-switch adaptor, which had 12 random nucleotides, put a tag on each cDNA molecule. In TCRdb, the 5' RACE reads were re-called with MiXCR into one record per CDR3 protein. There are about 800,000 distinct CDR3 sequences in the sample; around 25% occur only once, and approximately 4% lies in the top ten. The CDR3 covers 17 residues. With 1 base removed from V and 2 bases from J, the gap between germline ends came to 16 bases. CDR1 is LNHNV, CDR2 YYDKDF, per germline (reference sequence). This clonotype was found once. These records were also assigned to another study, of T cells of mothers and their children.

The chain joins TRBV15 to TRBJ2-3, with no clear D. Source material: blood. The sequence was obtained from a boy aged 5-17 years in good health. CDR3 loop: CATSRGRVDVPTDTQYF. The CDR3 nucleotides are TGTGCCACCAGCAGAGGAAGGGTAGATGTGCCCACAGATACGCAGTATTTT.